This T cell receptor (beta chain) was sequenced for a study of regulatory T cells in long-lasting Graves disease (dated by TCRdb to the early 2020s). Turning to the overall study: Persistent Graves' disease was defined as antithyroid drug treatment for over 5 years with persistently positive TSH receptor autoantibodies. In the clinical cohort, patients with persistent Graves' disease had used antithyroid drugs for an average of approximately eleven years. Patients with persistent Graves' disease were compared with patients with newly diagnosed Graves' disease using TCR sequencing and RNA sequencing of peripheral blood. A total of about 33 samples were covered by TCR sequencing, comprising roughly 13 persistent and approximately 20 newly diagnosed Graves' disease patients. The study took place in China and was registered as a clinical trial. The investigation overall reported the following: The authors acknowledged the small sample size as a limitation that may reduce accuracy. Persistent Graves' disease patients showed lower TCR Shannon entropy and fewer highly expanded clones than newly diagnosed patients, suggesting clonal expansion. Patients with persistent disease shared more public clonotypes (fewer than 3,000) than newly diagnosed patients did (around 930). Sequencing and analysis were limited to the TCR beta chain. TRBV28, TRBJ1-2 and TRBJ2-5 were preferentially used in persistent disease, while TRBV20-1 and TRBJ2-1 were favored in newly diagnosed disease. The study examined only peripheral blood because the primary lesion, thyroid tissue, could not be accessed.

Including the terminal cysteine and phenylalanine, the CDR3 comprises 16 residues. This entry keeps only the CDR3 DNA: 48 bases, framed from base 1. As encoded in the germline V gene, CDR1 is SGHTA while CDR2 is FQGNSA. V trim: 3 bases; J trim: 7 bases; unmatched bases: 13. This clonotype was counted only a few times. Its antigen is unknown. No qualities accompany the bases; no much larger clone lies one base away. What this sample's time point label stands for: persistent/refractory GD, antithyroid drugs over 5 years with positive TRAb. For both TCR sequencing and RNA sequencing, RNA was extracted from PBMCs in TRIzol. Graves' disease was diagnosed according to American Thyroid Association guidelines. Patients were recruited from an endocrinology department in Xi'an, China. Each patient gave 8.5 to 9.5 milliliters of peripheral blood, collected in an EDTA anticoagulant tube. Ficoll Paque Plus density gradient separation was used to isolate PBMCs, and no further T cell sorting was performed. An Agilent 2100 Bioanalyzer and agarose gel were used to check RNA quality, and a NanoDrop 2000 was used to measure RNA concentration.

Library creation used multiplex PCR. TCRdb records Illumina HiSeq 4000 as the sequencer. CDR3 regions were amplified by Arm-PCR with iRepertoire HTBI primers to construct TCR beta libraries. Before sequencing, the PCR products went through gel purification. In the source study's methods: A total of roughly 65 TRBV and 14 TRBJ segments were identified across samples and were used for gene usage analysis of CDR3 amino acid clonotypes. Filtered high-quality paired reads were merged into contigs using COPE and FqMerger. BLAST was used to align contigs to IMGT TRBV, TRBD and TRBJ reference genes, with CDR3 defined following IMGT. Any clonotype with a frequency above 0.1% was classified as a highly expanded clone. Shannon entropy served as the measure of repertoire diversity, while the Gini coefficient captured V-J evenness. Clonotypes shared by more than one individual were considered public. TCRdb's own reprocessing of the public reads used fastp at Q25 and MiXCR and kept productive beta chains. Every distinct CDR3 protein forms one entry, paired with its most common genes and DNA. None of the V and J calls come from the authors' own analysis; TCRdb made them. For this sample the table gives 400,000 to 450,000 distinct CDR3 sequences, of which less than 25% were detected only once. Of the sample, about 27% is held by the ten largest clones.

This material consisted of peripheral blood mononuclear cells (PBMCs), taken when the disease was refractory, from a patient treated with antithyroid drugs. This receptor chain uses TRBV7-2 and TRBJ2-7; the central 9 bases match TRBD2. The TCR sequence derives from a female donor with Graves disease. The DNA reads as follows: TGTGCCAGCAGCTTTCAAGCGGGAGGTTATTATAAGGAGCAGTACTTC. This encodes CASSFQAGGYYKEQYF.